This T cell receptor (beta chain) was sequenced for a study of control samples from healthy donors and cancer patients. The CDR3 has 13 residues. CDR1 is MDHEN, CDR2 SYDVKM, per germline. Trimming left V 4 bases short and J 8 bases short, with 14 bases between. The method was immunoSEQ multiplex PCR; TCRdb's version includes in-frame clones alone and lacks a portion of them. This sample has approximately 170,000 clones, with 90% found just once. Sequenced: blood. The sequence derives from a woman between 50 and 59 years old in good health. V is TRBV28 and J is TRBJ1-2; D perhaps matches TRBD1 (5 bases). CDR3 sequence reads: CASSSGGGRGYTF. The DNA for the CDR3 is TGTGCCAGCAGTTCAGGCGGGGGAAGGGGCTACACCTTC.